This TCR beta chain was identified in a study of blood T cell repertoires in COVID-19. The wider study: Sites in the United States, Italy and Spain provided acute and convalescent COVID-19 samples. Sources were T cells, B-cell-depleted T cells, or PBMCs; the material itself was cDNA or gDNA.

This table comes from immunoSEQ multiplex PCR, and its TCRdb copy is limited to in-frame clones, with some not included. In the table there are nearly 250,000 clones, roughly 82% of which are singletons. This CDR3 region has 16 residues. CDR1 is MDHEN, CDR2 SYDVKM, per germline. J was trimmed by 2 bases and V by 5 bases; bases with no gene match: 11. This receptor was taken from a woman between 45 and 65 years old who had recovered from COVID-19. Material: PBMCs or T cells enriched from blood (not recorded which). The rearrangement uses TRBV28 and TRBJ2-7; 8 positions agree with TRBD1. Here the CDR3 reads CASSPPLGTGPYEQYF. DNA of the CDR3: TGTGCCAGCAGTCCACCCCTGGGGACAGGTCCCTACGAGCAGTACTTC.